This note documents a single T cell receptor (beta chain) sequence. This sample includes further DNA sequences coding for the same CDR3. The data are from a study of blood T cell repertoires in COVID-19. Clones were sequenced by immunoSEQ multiplex PCR, and TCRdb holds only the in-frame ones, with some missing. Of about 460,000 clones listed, 75% to 90% were seen once; the top ten hold 6.5% to 9.5%. In Cohort 3, a recovered donor had either two negative PCRs, clearance, or symptom resolution. The source material was PBMCs or T cells enriched from blood (not recorded which). This receptor was taken from a woman in her sixties or seventies who had recovered from COVID-19.

CDR3 sequence: CASSLDGNTGELFF. The CDR3 bases are TGCGCCAGCAGCTTGGACGGTAACACCGGGGAGCTGTTTTTT. The chain carries TRBV5-1 and TRBJ2-2; D gene uncertain. This CDR3 has 14 amino acids. Germline loops: CDR1 SGHRS, CDR2 YFSETQ. V was trimmed by 0 bases and J by 2 bases, leaving 5 bases between them. The full variable domain, with the rest looked up from reference TRBV5-1 and TRBJ2-2, is KAGVTQTPRYLIKTRGQQVTLSCSPISGHRSVSWYQQTPGQGLQFLFEYFSETQRNKGNFPGRFSGRQFSNSRSEMNVSTLELGDSALYLCASSLDGNTGELFFGEGSRLTVL.